The following is a TCR beta chain sequence with its context. The germline V and J ends were trimmed by 3 bases and 3 bases, with 12 bases remaining between them. CDR1 and CDR2 from the germline V gene are MNHEY and SMNVEV (reference sequence). The CDR3 has 14 residues. TCRdb redid the calling of the reads with MiXCR, one entry per CDR3 protein. This sample has roughly 230,000 distinct CDR3 sequences, with around 6.6% found just once. This sample was included in a study of T cell repertoires in cytomegalovirus infection. Sequencing input: PBMCs. The chain combines TRBV27 with TRBJ2-7, with TRBD2 as a possible D gene (6 bases). The source is a human donor in good health (CMV status not recorded). Some clones in this sample may be carry-over from other donors' samples. In DNA, the CDR3 is TGTGCCAGCAGTTTGGGGGGAGGCGACTACGAGCAGTACTTC. Its protein is CASSLGGGDYEQYF.